These 15 T cell receptor beta chains were all obtained from the same sample, sequenced in a study of human CD8 memory T cell subsets. It was UMI-labeled 5' RACE by which the TCR beta libraries were made. TCRdb re-analyzed the 5' RACE reads; it lists each CDR3 protein once, without DNA. In total, the table holds 9,500 to 12,000 distinct CDR3 sequences. Sample: CD8+ stem-like memory T cells (TSCM and TCM) sorted from PBMCs. Subset: stem-like memory CD8 T cells (TSTEM), CCR7+ PD-1- TIGIT-. All receptors derive from a human donor in good health.

This clonotype ranks as medium-sized in terms of frequency. The chain has TRBV7-9 and TRBJ2-7; TCRdb gives TRBD2 as the D gene, but with no DNA this cannot be confirmed. The CDR3 is made up of 13 amino acids. Germline V gives CDR1 SEHNR, CDR2 FQNEAQ (reference sequence). This CDR3 is CASGITSGYEQYF.

This chain uses TRBV6-2 or TRBV6-3 with TRBJ2-7; TCRdb outputs TRBD1, but without DNA this stays unchecked. Germline CDR1 is MNHEY and CDR2 is SVGEGT. The CDR3 consists of 15 residues. CDR3 sequence: CASSFVPGQPFEQYF.

This chain uses TRBV7-2 with TRBJ2-3; TCRdb picks TRBD2, but there is no DNA to check that call. The CDR3 extends over 16 amino acids. Germline-derived CDR1 and CDR2 are SGHTA and FQGNSA. The CDR3 spells CASRALAGSLTDTQYF. The full variable domain, in which reference TRBV7-2 and TRBJ2-3 provide the parts outside the CDR3, is GAGVSQSPSNKVTEKGKDVELRCDPISGHTALYWYRQSLGQGLEFLIYFQGNSAPDKSGLPSDRFSAERTGGSVSTLTIQRTQQEDSAVYLCASRALAGSLTDTQYFGPGTRLTVL.

V is TRBV7-9 and J is TRBJ2-1; checking the TCRdb D call of TRBD1 is not possible without DNA. Germline lookup yields CDR1 SEHNR and CDR2 FQNEAQ (reference sequence). This CDR3 has 15 residues. Here the CDR3 reads CASSSRQGSYNEQFF.

The chain is built from TRBV10-3 and TRBJ1-1; lacking DNA, the TRBD1 call made by TCRdb goes unchecked. The CDR3 spans 15 residues. Germline lookup yields CDR1 ENHRY and CDR2 SYGVKD. The CDR3 loop reads CAISESAGLNTEAFF.

This rearrangement joins TRBV20-1 to TRBJ2-7; TCRdb's D call, TRBD1, is unchecked because there is no DNA. The CDR3 totals 14 residues. Germline V lookup: CDR1 DFQATT, CDR2 SNEGSKA (reference sequence). CDR3 protein: CSAIGAVGVYEQYF.

This chain uses TRBV7-8 with TRBJ2-5; TCRdb selects TRBD1, and the lack of DNA leaves this call unchecked. Germline assignment: CDR1 SGHVS and CDR2 FQNEAQ. This CDR3 spans 13 amino acids. CDR3: CASSSGQGKTQYF. The full variable domain, with the rest looked up from reference TRBV7-8 and TRBJ2-5, is GAGVSQSPRYKVAKRGQDVALRCDPISGHVSLFWYQQALGQGPEFLTYFQNEAQLDKSGLPSDRFFAERPEGSVSTLKIQRTQQEDSAVYLCASSSGQGKTQYFGPGTRLLVL.

V and J are TRBV27 and TRBJ2-7. Germline V CDR1 and CDR2: MNHEY, SMNVEV (reference sequence). CDR3 length equals 14 residues. This CDR3 reads CASSLRSAMYEQYF.

This chain uses TRBV29-1 with TRBJ2-1; TCRdb outputs TRBD2, but without DNA this stays unchecked. Per germline, CDR1 SQVTM and CDR2 ANQGSEA. The CDR3 runs 13 residues. CDR3 in amino acids: CSVRGTNYNEQFF.

The genes are TRBV6-5 and TRBJ2-6. From germline, CDR1 is MNHEY and CDR2 SVGAGI. This CDR3 contains 16 residues. CDR3: CASSYWNGRGANVLTF.

The chain uses TRBV12-3 or TRBV12-4 and TRBJ2-2; the D call of TRBD2 rests on TCRdb alone, since no DNA is present to check it. The CDR3 consists of 13 residues. The CDR3 loop reads CASSSSGTGELFF.

The chain couples TRBV29-1 to TRBJ2-1; TCRdb's D call, TRBD2, is unchecked because there is no DNA. The CDR3 has 13 amino acids. Germline lookup yields CDR1 SQVTM and CDR2 ANQGSEA. The CDR3 spells CSVVTGRRYEQFF.

The rearrangement uses TRBV7-6 and TRBJ2-5; no DNA is available, so the TRBD1 call from TCRdb remains unchecked. Germline CDR1 and CDR2: SGHVS and FNYEAQ. This CDR3 has 16 residues. CDR3 amino acids: CASSSRQGVYRETQYF.

The gene calls are TRBV19 and TRBJ2-5; absent DNA, TCRdb's TRBD1 call cannot be checked. CDR3 length: 16 amino acids. Germline V gene sequence: CDR1 LNHDA, CDR2 SQIVND (reference sequence). Here the CDR3 reads CASSPRTGVFQETQYF.

The rearrangement links TRBV6-1 to TRBJ1-2; TCRdb indicates TRBD1, and absent DNA this call remains unverified. CDR3 length: 11 amino acids. CDR1 and CDR2 (germline): MNHNS, SASEGT. The CDR3 is CASSYQGGYTF.